The rows below give T cell receptor beta chains drawn from one sample of a study of CD8 T cells in Susac syndrome. Each CDR3 protein is one row after TCRdb ran MiXCR on the immunoSEQ multiplex PCR reads. The profile shows about 110,000 distinct CDR3 sequences, approximately 96% of them singletons. The sequencing sample was made of CD4+ T cells from PBMCs. Source of these receptors: a human donor in good health. Both conserved end residues are part of each CDR3. D genes are given only for firm matches. Clone size appears in some rows only: once, few, many, or a class for an expanded clone.

TRBJ2-2 - TRBV6-2/TRBV6-3 - TGTGCCAGCAGTTACTCGAGGTCCTCCGGGGAGCTGTTTTTT CASSYSRSSGELFF
TRBJ2-2 once TRBV3-1 TRBD1 TGTGCCAGCAGCCCGGGACAGGGTATCATCGGGGAGCTGTTTTTT CASSPGQGIIGELFF
TRBJ2-5 - TRBV9 - TGTGCCAGCAGCGCGGGAACTCGCCCCCCAGAGACCCAGTACTTC CASSAGTRPPETQYF
TRBJ1-1 - TRBV2 - TGTGCACTATCGCGGCTTGCCGCCACGAACACTGAAGCTTTCTTT CALSRLAATNTEAFF
TRBJ2-5 - TRBV15 - TGTGCCACCAGCAGAGATCCGGTTTCAGAAGAGACCCAGTACTTC CATSRDPVSEETQYF
TRBJ2-1 - TRBV10-3 - TGTGCCATCAGTGAAAACGAGGAGCAGTTCTTC CAISENEEQFF
TRBJ1-6 - TRBV2 - TGTGCCAGCAGACCACAGGGAGTCGGAAATTCACCCCTCCACTTT CASRPQGVGNSPLHF
TRBJ2-5 - TRBV5-1 TRBD2 TGCGCCAGCAGGATCGGACTAGCGGGAGTCGGAGAGACCCAGTACTTC CASRIGLAGVGETQYF
TRBJ1-1 - TRBV19 - TGTGCCAGTATTGGGACCAAAAGCACTGAAGCTTTCTTT CASIGTKSTEAFF
TRBJ2-2 - TRBV5-1 TRBD1 TGCGCCAGCAGCCCCGTCCCGGGACAGGCGACCGGGGAGCTGTTTTTT CASSPVPGQATGELFF
TRBJ2-5 - TRBV7-9 - TGTGCCAGCAGTTCAACTCGTGGCCAGTACTTC CASSSTRGQYF
TRBJ1-2 - TRBV29-1 - TGCAGCGTTGAATCGGGGGCTAACTATGGCTACACCTTC CSVESGANYGYTF
TRBJ1-2 - TRBV12-3/TRBV12-4 TRBD1 TGTGCCAGCAGGGGGACAGGGATGGGAGGCTACACCTTC CASRGTGMGGYTF
TRBJ2-3 - TRBV27 - TGTGCCAGCAGGCTCGCCCTTAGGCTCACCAAGTATTTT CASRLALRLTKYF
TRBJ2-5 - TRBV28 TRBD2 TGTGCCAGCAGTTTCCAGCGGGGGGGACAAGAGACCCAGTACTTC CASSFQRGGQETQYF
TRBJ2-1 - TRBV2 TRBD2 TGTGCCATCGAGGGGGGTAGCGGGGGCCACTCCTACAATGAGCAGTTCTTC CAIEGGSGGHSYNEQFF
TRBJ2-1 - TRBV5-6 - TGTGCCAGCCTACGGGTAGCGGAACCCTACAATGAGCAGTTCTTC CASLRVAEPYNEQFF
TRBJ2-1 - TRBV29-1 - TGCAGCGTTGAACGGCGACTAGGTTACGACAATGAGCAGTTCTTC CSVERRLGYDNEQFF
TRBJ2-7 - TRBV29-1 TRBD1 TGCAGCGTTGGCGGACAGGGTCCGACCTACGAGCAGTACTTC CSVGGQGPTYEQYF
TRBJ1-2 - TRBV5-6 - TGTGCCAGCAGCGAAAATCCTGGGGGGGAGGCCTATGGCTACACCTTC CASSENPGGEAYGYTF
TRBJ2-7 - TRBV9 - TGTGCCAGCAGCGTAAAGCGCTCACTCCCTCCTCCTGATCACGAATGGTACTTC CASSVKRSLPPPDHEWYF
TRBJ1-2 - TRBV27 TRBD1 TGTGCCAGCAGTCCAGAGGGACAGAGAGCTTACTATGGCTACACCTTC CASSPEGQRAYYGYTF